This T cell receptor beta chain was captured by sequencing in a study of lymphopenia after photon versus proton radiotherapy. Study observations and caveats: After the lymphocyte nadir, photon-treated repertoires showed oligoclonal expansion, especially of CD8+ Temra cells. Authors raise, but do not show, better survival with proton therapy.

Points on this clone: The antigen is not known.

Clones were sequenced by immunoSEQ multiplex PCR, and TCRdb holds only the in-frame ones, with some missing. Of approximately 70,000 clones listed, about 85% are singletons. The source of this sequence is a man older than 75 with esophageal cancer. Sequencing was performed on peripheral blood, taken from a patient treated with proton-based radiotherapy.

The CDR3 is CASSSDAGAYEQYF. In nucleotides, the CDR3 is TGTGCCAGCAGCTCCGACGCGGGAGCCTACGAGCAGTACTTC. The chain recombines TRBV7-2 with TRBJ2-7, with 7 bases matching TRBD2. The CDR3 has 14 residues. V lost 4 bases, J lost 2 bases, and 5 bases stayed unmatched. Germline CDR1 reads SGHTA; CDR2 reads FQGNSA.